Below, 18 T cell receptor beta chains from the same sample are listed, as sequenced in a study of blood T cells in healthy people across ages. With a J-beta primer mix and a sample-barcoded 5' primer, a second PCR ran roughly 7 to 11 cycles. One entry per CDR3 protein results from TCRdb running MiXCR on the 5' RACE reads. This table has under 2 million distinct CDR3 sequences, about 32% appearing once. Material: blood. These TCRs come from a woman aged 25 to 39 in good health.

This chain joins TRBV10-3 and TRBJ2-7; 9 nucleotides line up with TRBD2. The germline V gene has CDR1 ENHRY and CDR2 SYGVKD. J lost 0 bases, V lost 6 bases, and 6 bases had no gene match. CDR3 length: 15 amino acids. CDR3 region: CAIRGTSSNSYEQYF. CDR3 DNA: TGTGCCATCAGGGGGACTAGCTCCAACTCCTACGAGCAGTACTTC.

This CDR3 reads CASSLRVGTAPNTEAFF. CDR3 bases: TGTGCCAGCAGCTTGCGGGTTGGTACGGCCCCAAACACTGAAGCTTTCTTT. This chain links TRBV7-8 with TRBJ1-1; D not certain. Trimming pared 3 bases from V and 2 bases from J, leaving 19 bases between. This CDR3 spans 17 amino acids. Germline-derived CDR1 and CDR2 are SGHVS and FQNEAQ.

About this clonotype itself: One junction end does not reproduce the germline sequence, and a read error may be involved. This chain uses TRBV4-1 with TRBJ2-7; D perhaps matches TRBD2 (5 bases). The CDR3 spans 16 residues. Germline V gene data show CDR1 as MGHRA and CDR2 as YSYEKL. The CDR3 coding sequence is TGCACCAGCAGCCAAGACCCTAGCCCGCATGACTACGAGCAGTACTTC. It is translated as CTSSQDPSPHDYEQYF.

With regard to this clonotype: The junction and the germline gene differ at one end; a read error may be behind it. The chain combines TRBV15 with TRBJ2-4; D possibly corresponds to TRBD1 (5 bases). In germline, CDR1 is LNHNV, CDR2 YYDKDF (reference sequence). The CDR3 is 15 residues long. The CDR3 DNA reads TGTGCCACCGGGGTTGTATGGGGCGTGAGCAACATTCGGTACTTC. It specifies CATGVVWGVSNIRYF.

J is TRBJ2-3 and V is TRBV2; possible D gene TRBD2, 5 bases. Deletions cut 5 bases from V and 3 bases from J, with 15 bases between. Germline V gene lookup returns CDR1 SNHLY and CDR2 FYNNEI. There are 15 residues in the CDR3. The CDR3, as DNA: TGTGCCAGCAGTTCGGGATCGCCAAGGACAGATACGCAGTATTTT. The encoded protein is CASSSGSPRTDTQYF.

This clonotype was seen ten or more times. The rearrangement uses TRBV7-9 and TRBJ2-1, with D tentatively TRBD1 or TRBD2 (5 bases each). Germline V gives CDR1 SEHNR, CDR2 FQNEAQ (reference sequence). V was pared by 5 bases and J by 7 bases, with 21 bases between. The CDR3 is 16 amino acids. CDR3 DNA: TGTGCCAGCAGCCAGAAGCCTGGGGGATATGGGAATGAGCAGTTCTTC. Its protein product is CASSQKPGGYGNEQFF.

This clonotype has only a few counts. The chain employs TRBV28 and TRBJ2-5, with D unresolved. TRBJ2-7 explains the end of the DNA better; the J call may be wrong. Per germline, CDR1 MDHEN and CDR2 SYDVKM. This CDR3 is 14 amino acids long. The CDR3 nucleotides are TGTGCCAGCAGTTTCCGGCTGAATGGGGACGAGCAGTACTTC. It yields the protein CASSFRLNGDEQYF.

The chain has TRBV29-1 and TRBJ1-1, with D perhaps matching TRBD1 (5 bases). CDR3 length: 11 amino acids. Germline loops: CDR1 SQVTM, CDR2 ANQGSEA. The V end lost 5 bases, the J end lost 9 bases, and 13 bases lay between the germline ends. DNA for the CDR3: TGCAGCGTTAACCGGGGCGACCAAGCTTTCTTT. Protein product: CSVNRGDQAFF.

The chain is built from TRBV20-1 and TRBJ2-3; tentative D call: TRBD2 (6 bases). This CDR3 region has 14 residues. V gave up 6 bases and J gave up 1 base, with 14 bases separating them. Per the germline V gene, CDR1 is DFQATT and CDR2 is SNEGSKA (reference sequence). The DNA for the CDR3 is TGCAGTGCGCCTCTGGGGGGACGCACAGATACGCAGTATTTT. It is translated as CSAPLGGRTDTQYF.

This chain uses TRBV7-2 with TRBJ1-2; no reliable D call. The germline gives CDR1 SGHTA, CDR2 FQGNSA. V was pared by 0 bases and J by 8 bases, with 10 bases between. There are 13 residues in the CDR3. The CDR3 loop reads CASSLARAVGYTF. The DNA for the CDR3 is TGTGCCAGCAGCTTAGCGAGGGCGGTCGGCTACACCTTC. The variable domain in full, with the rest retrieved from reference TRBV7-2 and TRBJ1-2, is GAGVSQSPSNKVTEKGKDVELRCDPISGHTALYWYRQSLGQGLEFLIYFQGNSAPDKSGLPSDRFSAERTGGSVSTLTIQRTQQEDSAVYLCASSLARAVGYTFGSGTRLTVV.

Notes on this clonotype: The limits of the CDR3 on the DNA are not certain, so only TCRdb's listed CDR3 is given. The V gene is TRBV7-5, the J gene TRBJ2-1; the DNA was not used to check the table's D call, TRBD2. TRBV7-5 is termed a pseudogene. The CDR3 sequence runs 18 residues, both termini included. This chain's CDR3 is CISVSEASAGGPSNEQFF.

The chain is built from TRBV7-2 and TRBJ1-1; D is ambiguous. Germline CDR1 and CDR2: SGHTA and FQGNSA. The CDR3 runs 14 residues. V was trimmed by 4 bases and J by 3 bases, leaving 12 bases between them. The CDR3 loop reads CASSCRREDTEAFF. The CDR3 DNA is TGTGCCAGCAGCTGCCGACGGGAGGACACTGAAGCTTTCTTT. The whole variable domain, filled in from reference TRBV7-2 and TRBJ1-1, reads GAGVSQSPSNKVTEKGKDVELRCDPISGHTALYWYRQSLGQGLEFLIYFQGNSAPDKSGLPSDRFSAERTGGSVSTLTIQRTQQEDSAVYLCASSCRREDTEAFFGQGTRLTVV.

V gene TRBV7-2 combines with J gene TRBJ1-4, with 8 bases aligning to TRBD1. The V gene end was trimmed by 5 bases and the J gene end by 5 bases; junction bases not matched to a gene: 7. The CDR3 contains 15 residues. Germline CDR1 SGHTA, CDR2 FQGNSA. The CDR3 region has the DNA TGTGCCAGCAGCGACTACAGGGGGTCGAATGAAAAACTGTTTTTT. It specifies CASSDYRGSNEKLFF.

In this sample, this clonotype turned up a few times. The V and J genes are TRBV4-1 and TRBJ2-3; maybe TRBD2 (6 bases). V lost 4 bases and J lost 0, with 23 bases in between. The germline gives CDR1 MGHRA, CDR2 YSYEKL. The CDR3 contains 19 residues. CDR3 protein: CASSPRWGDGGTSTDTQYF. Here the CDR3 DNA reads TGCGCCAGCAGCCCCCGGTGGGGCGACGGCGGGACTAGCACAGATACGCAGTATTTT.

V usage is TRBV10-3 and J usage is TRBJ2-1; 8 bases fit TRBD2. The DNA matches TRBJ2-7 better at its end, which makes the J call doubtful. The germline V gene has CDR1 ENHRY and CDR2 SYGVKD. The CDR3 extends over 16 amino acids. The CDR3, as DNA: TGTGCCATCAGTGAGTCGAGCGGGAGAGAAGCAGGCGAGCAGTACTTC. Protein sequence: CAISESSGREAGEQYF.

On this clonotype itself: A read error is possible here, since a much larger clone lies one base away. V and J are TRBV4-1 and TRBJ2-5; 8 nucleotides match TRBD2. The CDR3 has 17 amino acids. V shed 3 bases, J shed 11 bases, and the junction held 20 bases outside the gene matches. Germline V gene sequence: CDR1 MGHRA, CDR2 YSYEKL. CDR3 sequence reads: CASSQGLGTRYITEQYF. The CDR3 coding sequence is TGCGCCAGCAGCCAGGGCCTCGGGACTAGGTATATCACTGAGCAGTACTTC.

This rearrangement joins TRBV7-9 to TRBJ2-7; 8 bases match TRBD1. The end of the DNA aligns better with TRBJ2-5, so the J call may be wrong. The CDR3 loop spans 14 amino acids. The germline CDR1 and CDR2 sequences are SEHNR and FQNEAQ (reference sequence). Here the CDR3 DNA reads TGTGCCAGCAGCCTCGGGACAGGCAGTGAGACCCAGTACTTC. Amino acid sequence: CASSLGTGSETQYF.

This clonotype was counted at least ten times. This chain links TRBV29-1 with TRBJ2-5; possibly TRBD1 for D (5 bases). The CDR3 has 14 amino acids. V shed 4 bases and J shed 1 base, with 13 bases lying between them. The V gene's germline CDR1 is SQVTM and CDR2 ANQGSEA. CDR3 coding DNA: TGCAGCGTTGCCAGGGTACTTTTCCAAGAGACCCAGTACTTC. It specifies CSVARVLFQETQYF.